This T cell receptor beta chain was identified during a study of blood T cell repertoires in COVID-19. Study information: COVID-19 samples, acute and convalescent, were from the United States, Italy and Spain.

The germline V gene has CDR1 SGHTA and CDR2 FQGNSA. Trimming removed 8 bases from V and 0 bases from J; junction bases left unmatched: 11. The CDR3 sequence is 18 residues long. Methods used by the authors: Amplification from reference gene primers served as the basis for estimated nucleated cell counts. Sequencing used immunoSEQ multiplex PCR; TCRdb keeps in-frame clones, though not all of them. The D gene and trimming were derived from the DNA, and the V and J assignments and clone size from that table. The sample includes about 280,000 clones, around nine tenths seen only once; the top ten take 13%.

The rearrangement links TRBV7-2 to TRBJ2-3; TRBD2 matches 13 bases. The material sequenced was peripheral blood. This TCR was sampled from a woman in her seventies with COVID-19, enrolled during active disease. CDR3 residues: CASGIRLAGGLSTDTQYF. CDR3 nucleotide sequence: TGTGCCAGCGGGATCAGACTAGCGGGGGGCCTCAGCACAGATACGCAGTATTTT.